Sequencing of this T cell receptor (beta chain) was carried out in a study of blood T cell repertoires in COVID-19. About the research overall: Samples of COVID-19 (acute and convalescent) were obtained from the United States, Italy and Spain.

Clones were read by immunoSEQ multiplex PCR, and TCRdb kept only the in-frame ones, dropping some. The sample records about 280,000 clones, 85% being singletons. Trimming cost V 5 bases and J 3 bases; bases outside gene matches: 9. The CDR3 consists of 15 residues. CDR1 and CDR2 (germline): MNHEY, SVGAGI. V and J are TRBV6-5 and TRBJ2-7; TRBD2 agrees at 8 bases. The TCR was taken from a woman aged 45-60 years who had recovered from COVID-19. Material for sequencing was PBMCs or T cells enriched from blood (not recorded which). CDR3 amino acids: CASSPALAGVYEQYF. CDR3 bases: TGTGCCAGCAGTCCAGCCCTAGCGGGCGTCTACGAGCAGTACTTC.